This TCR beta chain is from a study of T cell therapy after organ transplantation. Turning to the study itself: T cells were expanded two to three weeks with 30 CMV class I/II epitopes. Up to 6 doses were given at 2-week intervals.

This clone has a single count. Its antigen is not identified. The data were produced by immunoSEQ multiplex PCR, yet TCRdb's version contains in-frame clones alone and is incomplete. The data hold roughly 3,200 clones, with around 80% observed a single time. Germline values: CDR1 SGHNT, CDR2 YENEEA. This CDR3 is built from 15 residues. V was shortened by 1 base and J by 7 bases, with 17 bases between the two germline ends. The time point was: 4-8 weeks after completion of therapy. The chain carries TRBV11-3 and TRBJ2-7; possibly TRBD2 for D (6 bases). This clonotype originated in a human patient who had received a solid organ transplant and had CMV disease. Some T cells may be supplied by the graft donor. The source was CD8+ T cells from blood, collected after autologous CMV-specific T cell therapy. DNA for the CDR3: TGTGCCAGCAGCTTAGCCGGGAGAGCCGTGGAAGAGCAGTACTTC. Translating gives CASSLAGRAVEEQYF.